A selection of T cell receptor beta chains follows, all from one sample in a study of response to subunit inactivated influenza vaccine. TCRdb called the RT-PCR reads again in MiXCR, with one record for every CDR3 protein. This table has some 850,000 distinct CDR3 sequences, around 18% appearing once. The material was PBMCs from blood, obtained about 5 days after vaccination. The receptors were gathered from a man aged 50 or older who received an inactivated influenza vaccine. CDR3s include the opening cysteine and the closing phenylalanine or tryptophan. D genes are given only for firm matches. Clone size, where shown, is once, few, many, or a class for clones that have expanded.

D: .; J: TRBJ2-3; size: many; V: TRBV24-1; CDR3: CATSEDRLEGTDTQYF; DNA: TGTGCCACCAGTGAAGACAGGTTAGAAGGCACAGATACGCAGTATTTT
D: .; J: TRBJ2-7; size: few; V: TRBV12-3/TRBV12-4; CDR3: CASSLGGGFTYEQYF; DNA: TGTGCCAGCAGTTTAGGGGGGGGCTTCACCTACGAGCAGTACTTC
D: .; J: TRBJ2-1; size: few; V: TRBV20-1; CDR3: CSARQGGNEQFF; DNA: TGCAGTGCTAGGCAGGGGGGCAATGAGCAGTTCTTC
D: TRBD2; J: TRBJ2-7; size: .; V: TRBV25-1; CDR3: CASSEVGSGTYEQYF; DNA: TGTGCCAGCAGTGAAGTTGGTAGCGGGACCTACGAGCAGTACTTC
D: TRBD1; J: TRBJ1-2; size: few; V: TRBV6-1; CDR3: CASSRDRTYGYTF; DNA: TGTGCCAGCAGTAGGGACAGGACCTATGGCTACACCTTC
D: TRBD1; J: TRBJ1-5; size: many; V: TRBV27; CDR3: CASQGAGNQPQHF; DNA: TGTGCCAGTCAGGGGGCAGGCAATCAGCCCCAGCATTTT
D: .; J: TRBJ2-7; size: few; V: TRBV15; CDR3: CATSRPGGEQYF; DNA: TGTGCCACCAGCCGCCCCGGAGGCGAGCAGTACTTC
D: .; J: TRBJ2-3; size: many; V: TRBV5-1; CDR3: CASSSGTPGTDTQYF; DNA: TGCGCCAGCAGCTCCGGGACCCCCGGCACAGATACGCAGTATTTT
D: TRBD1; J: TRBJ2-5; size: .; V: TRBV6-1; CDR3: CASSSRDRPQETQYF; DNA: TGTGCCAGCAGCTCCCGGGACAGGCCCCAAGAGACCCAGTACTTC
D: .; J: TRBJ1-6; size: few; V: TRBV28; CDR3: CASSLSQAPLHF; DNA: TGTGCCAGCAGTCTCAGTCAGGCACCCCTCCACTTT
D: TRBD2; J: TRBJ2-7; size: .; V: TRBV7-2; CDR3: CASSFRGSSGATYEQYF; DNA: TGTGCCAGCAGCTTTAGGGGGTCTAGCGGGGCGACCTACGAGCAGTACTTC
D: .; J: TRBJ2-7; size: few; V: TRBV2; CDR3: CASKKGQGSYEQYF; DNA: TGTGCCAGCAAGAAGGGACAAGGCTCCTACGAGCAGTACTTC
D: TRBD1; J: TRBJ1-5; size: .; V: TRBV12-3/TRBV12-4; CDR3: CASSRGQAVWEPQHF; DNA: TGTGCCAGCAGTCGTGGACAGGCTGTATGGGAACCCCAGCATTTT
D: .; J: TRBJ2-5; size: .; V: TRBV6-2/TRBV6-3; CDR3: CARRPPQETQYF; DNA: TGTGCCAGGAGACCGCCCCAAGAGACCCAGTACTTC